Presented here are 12 T cell receptor beta chains from one specimen sequenced in a study of blood T cell repertoires in COVID-19 (dated by TCRdb to the early 2020s). The library was prepared using the immunoSEQ multiplex PCR assay. In its TCRdb copy, this immuneACCESS table keeps in-frame sequences only and misses some clones. Where compared with another copy, unresolved V genes explain less than half of these, and the others have no known cause. Present in this sample are some 120,000 clones, roughly 90% of which were seen just once. The top ten clonotypes cover around 4.6% of the sample. Sequencing was carried out using peripheral blood. These receptors were taken from a man aged 55 to 70 with COVID-19, enrolled during active disease.

The J gene is TRBJ2-1, the V gene TRBV7-2; 7 bases match TRBD1. Germline V gene data show CDR1 as SGHTA and CDR2 as FQGNSA. V trimming: 5 bases; J trimming: 6 bases; junction bases outside the gene matches: 10. This CDR3 contains 15 residues. As DNA, the CDR3 is TGTGCCAGCAGCCGGGATTTAGGGGGCAGCAATGAGCAGTTCTTC. Encoded protein: CASSRDLGGSNEQFF.

The chain employs TRBV19 and TRBJ1-5, with D maybe TRBD1 (5 bases). Germline CDR1 LNHDA, CDR2 SQIVND (reference sequence). V dropped 3 bases and J dropped 7 bases, with 16 bases sitting between them. The CDR3 sequence is 15 residues long. The CDR3 loop is CASSMGQIPSQPQHF. The CDR3 nucleotides read TGTGCCAGTAGTATGGGGCAGATTCCAAGCCAGCCCCAGCATTTT.

The rearrangement links TRBV9 to TRBJ2-3; D might be TRBD1 (6 bases). V gave up 2 bases and J gave up 4 bases, with 8 bases separating them. Germline CDR1 SGDLS, CDR2 YYNGEE. CDR3 length: 13 residues. The CDR3 is CASSVWTADTQYF. The CDR3 DNA sequence: TGTGCCAGCAGCGTGTGGACAGCAGATACGCAGTATTTT.

The chain recombines TRBV10-3 with TRBJ1-5; no clear D. The CDR3 length is 14 residues. In germline, CDR1 is ENHRY, CDR2 SYGVKD. Trimming pared 2 bases from V and 3 bases from J, leaving 8 bases between. The CDR3 spells CAISEGDPNQPQHF. CDR3 in DNA: TGTGCCATCAGTGAGGGAGATCCCAATCAGCCCCAGCATTTT.

This clone appeared a single time. V and J are TRBV6-1 and TRBJ2-1; the match to TRBD1 covers 11 bases. V lost 3 bases and J lost 4; bases outside the gene matches: 2. The CDR3 sequence is 15 residues long. Per the germline V gene, CDR1 is MNHNS and CDR2 is SASEGT. CDR3 DNA: TGTGCCAGCAGTGACCGGGACAGGGGGTACAATGAGCAGTTCTTC. Translation gives CASSDRDRGYNEQFF.

This chain connects TRBV5-8 to TRBJ2-3; 7 nucleotides agree with TRBD1. The germline V gene encodes CDR1 SGHTS and CDR2 YDEGEE. Unmatched junction bases numbered 4, after V lost 3 bases and J lost 0 bases. This CDR3 comprises 15 residues. The CDR3 reads CASSSDRASTDTQYF. The CDR3 coding sequence is TGTGCCAGCAGCTCTGACAGGGCCAGCACAGATACGCAGTATTTT.

CDR3 DNA: TGTGCCAGCAGCTCGGGACTAGAGAGCTACGAGCAGTACTTC. Translating gives CASSSGLESYEQYF. The chain joins TRBV5-4 to TRBJ2-7, with 8 nucleotides matching TRBD2. The CDR3 extends over 14 amino acids. V lost 3 bases to trimming and J lost 3 bases; unmatched junction nucleotides: 5. The V gene's germline CDR1 is SGHNT and CDR2 YYREEE (reference sequence). Supplemented by reference TRBV5-4 and TRBJ2-7, the full variable domain reads ETGVTQSPTHLIKTRGQQVTLRCSSQSGHNTVSWYQQALGQGPQFIFQYYREEENGRGNFPPRFSGLQFPNYSSELNVNALELDDSALYLCASSSGLESYEQYFGPGTRLTVT.

The chain has TRBV7-9 and TRBJ2-7; TRBD1 agrees at 7 bases. The CDR3 is made up of 15 amino acids. The trim removed 1 base at V and 9 bases at J, leaving 12 bases unmatched. Germline V gives CDR1 SEHNR, CDR2 FQNEAQ (reference sequence). The CDR3 DNA reads as TGTGCCAGCAGCTTAGAGGGCAGGGGGATCCAGGGGCAGTACTTC. Amino acids: CASSLEGRGIQGQYF.

This chain links TRBV24-1 with TRBJ1-2; perhaps TRBD1 as D (5 bases). The V end lost 4 bases, the J end lost 3 bases, and 11 bases lay between the germline ends. This CDR3 spans 14 amino acids. The V gene's germline CDR1 is KGHDR and CDR2 SFDVKD. The DNA for the CDR3 is TGTGCCACCAGTGACGCCAGGGAGGACTATGGCTACACCTTC. This sequence encodes CATSDAREDYGYTF.

The chain recombines TRBV9 with TRBJ2-5, with TRBD1 matching 7 bases. V lost 4 bases and J lost 0; bases outside the gene matches: 12. Per germline, CDR1 SGDLS and CDR2 YYNGEE. The CDR3 sequence is 17 residues long. CDR3 sequence (DNA): TGTGCCAGCAGCCCTAGAGGCAGGGGGACATACCAAGAGACCCAGTACTTC. It translates to CASSPRGRGTYQETQYF.

This chain uses TRBV7-9 with TRBJ2-2; 11 nucleotides match TRBD1. This CDR3 comprises 15 residues. CDR1 SEHNR and CDR2 FQNEAQ come from the germline V gene (reference sequence). The V gene end was trimmed by 4 bases and the J gene end by 5 bases; junction bases not matched to a gene: 3. Here the CDR3 reads CASSSDRGRTGELFF. CDR3 nucleotides: TGTGCCAGCAGCTCGGACAGGGGGCGAACCGGGGAGCTGTTTTTT.

V is TRBV20-1 and J is TRBJ2-5; TRBD2 is a possible D gene (5 bases). CDR1 and CDR2 from the germline V gene are DFQATT and SNEGSKA (reference sequence). The CDR3 loop spans 11 amino acids. The germline V and J ends were trimmed by 3 bases and 5 bases, with 7 bases remaining between them. CDR3 coding DNA: TGCAGTGCTAGGGGAGAGGAGACCCAGTACTTC. Residues: CSARGEETQYF.